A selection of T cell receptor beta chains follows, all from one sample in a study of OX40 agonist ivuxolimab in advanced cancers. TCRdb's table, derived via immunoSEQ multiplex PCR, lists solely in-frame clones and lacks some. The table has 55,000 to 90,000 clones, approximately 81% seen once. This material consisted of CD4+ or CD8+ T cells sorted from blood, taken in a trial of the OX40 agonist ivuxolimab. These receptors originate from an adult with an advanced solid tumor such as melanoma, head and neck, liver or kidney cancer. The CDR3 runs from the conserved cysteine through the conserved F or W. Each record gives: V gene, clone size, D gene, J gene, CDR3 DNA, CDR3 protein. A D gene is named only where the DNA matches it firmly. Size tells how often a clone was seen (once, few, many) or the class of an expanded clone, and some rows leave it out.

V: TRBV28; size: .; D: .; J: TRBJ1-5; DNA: TGTGCCAGCAGCCGTGGAAGTCTGAGTGGCAATCAGCCCCAGCATTTT; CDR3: CASSRGSLSGNQPQHF
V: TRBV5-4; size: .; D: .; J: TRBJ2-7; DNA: TGTGCCAGCAGCTTGCGCCTAGCCGGATCCTACGAGCAGTACTTC; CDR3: CASSLRLAGSYEQYF
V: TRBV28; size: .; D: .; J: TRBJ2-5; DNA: TGTGCCAGCAGTTTACCGAGAGGGCGGTCGGAGACCCAGTACTTC; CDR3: CASSLPRGRSETQYF
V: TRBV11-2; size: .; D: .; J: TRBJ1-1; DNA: TGTGCCAGCAGCATCGGGACGGCCACTGAAGCTTTCTTT; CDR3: CASSIGTATEAFF
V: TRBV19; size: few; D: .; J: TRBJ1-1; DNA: TGTGCCAGTAGTATACCGGGGGCTAGGAACACTGAAGCTTTCTTT; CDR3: CASSIPGARNTEAFF
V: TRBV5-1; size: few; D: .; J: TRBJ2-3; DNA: TGCGCCAGTTTTGGGGATAACGGAGATACGCAGTATTTT; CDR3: CASFGDNGDTQYF
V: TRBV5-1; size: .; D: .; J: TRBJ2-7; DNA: TGCGCCAGCAGGTTCCGGGAAGGGGACGAGCAGTACTTC; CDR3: CASRFREGDEQYF
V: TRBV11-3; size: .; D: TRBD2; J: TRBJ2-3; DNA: TGTGCCAGCAGCCTGGGGGGGGGTGGAGGCACAGATACGCAGTATTTT; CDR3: CASSLGGGGGTDTQYF
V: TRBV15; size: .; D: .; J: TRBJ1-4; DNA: TGTGCCACCAGCAGCGGGATCCCAGGGAGCCTGTTTTTT; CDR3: CATSSGIPGSLFF
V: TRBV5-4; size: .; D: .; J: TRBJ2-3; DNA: TGTGCCAGCGGGACGGACACCACAGATACGCAGTATTTT; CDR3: CASGTDTTDTQYF
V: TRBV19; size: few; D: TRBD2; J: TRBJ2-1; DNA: TGTGCCACCCGGGAGGGAGGGATTAAATCCCGGAATGAGCAGTTCTTC; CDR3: CATREGGIKSRNEQFF
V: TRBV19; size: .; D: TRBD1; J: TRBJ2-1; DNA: TGTGCCAGTAGTATCTCGGCAGGGGGTATTGAGCAGTTCTTC; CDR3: CASSISAGGIEQFF
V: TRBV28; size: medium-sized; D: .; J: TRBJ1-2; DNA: TGTGCCAGCAGTTTTGGCTCAGGCAGTTTCTATGGCTACACCTTC; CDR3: CASSFGSGSFYGYTF
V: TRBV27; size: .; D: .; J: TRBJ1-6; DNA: TGTGCCAGCAGTTTTATGGGGGGTTCACCCCTCCACTTT; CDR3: CASSFMGGSPLHF
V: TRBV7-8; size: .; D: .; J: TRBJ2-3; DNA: TGTGCCAGCAGCTCACAACGGGGGAGCACAGATACGCAGTATTTT; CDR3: CASSSQRGSTDTQYF
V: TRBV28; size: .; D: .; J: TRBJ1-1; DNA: TGTGCCAGCCTCCGTCCCGTGACGCTTGAGAGGTTCTTT; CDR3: CASLRPVTLERFF
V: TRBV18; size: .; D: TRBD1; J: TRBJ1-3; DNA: TGTGCCAGCTCACGTAACCAGGGGGACGGAAACACCATATATTTT; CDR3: CASSRNQGDGNTIYF
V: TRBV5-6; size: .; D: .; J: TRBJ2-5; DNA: TGTGCCAGCAGCTCCTCCGGACTCGGGGAGACCCAGTACTTC; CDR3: CASSSSGLGETQYF
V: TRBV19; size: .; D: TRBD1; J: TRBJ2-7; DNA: TGTGCCAGTAGTATCGACTCAGGGGGTTCGCAGTACTTC; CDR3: CASSIDSGGSQYF
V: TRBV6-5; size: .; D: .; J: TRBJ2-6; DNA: TGTGCCAGCAGGGAACAGGGCACCAACGTCCTGACTTTC; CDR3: CASREQGTNVLTF
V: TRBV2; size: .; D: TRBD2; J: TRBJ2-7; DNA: TGTGCCAGCAGTGAACCGCGACTAGCGGGGAGCTCCTACGAGCAGTACTTC; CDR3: CASSEPRLAGSSYEQYF
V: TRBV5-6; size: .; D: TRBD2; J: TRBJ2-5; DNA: TGTGCCAGCAGCCAACCGGGACTAGCGGGGGGGAGGGAGACCCAGTACTTC; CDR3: CASSQPGLAGGRETQYF
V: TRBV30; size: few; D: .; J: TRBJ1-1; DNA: TGTGCCTGGAATCGTGGGCGGGTGGTGGGCACTGAAGCTTTCTTT; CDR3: CAWNRGRVVGTEAFF
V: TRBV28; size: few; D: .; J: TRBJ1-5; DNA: TGTGCCAGCAGACACCAGGGGAGCAATCAGCCCCAGCATTTT; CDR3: CASRHQGSNQPQHF
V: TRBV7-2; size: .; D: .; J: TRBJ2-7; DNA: TGTGCCAGCAGCTCCTTTGCTTACGAGCAGTACTTC; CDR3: CASSSFAYEQYF
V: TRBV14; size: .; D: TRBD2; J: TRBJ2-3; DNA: TGTGCCAGCAGCCAAGTGCCTAGCGGGGGGCTCCCTGGCACAGATACGCAGTATTTT; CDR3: CASSQVPSGGLPGTDTQYF
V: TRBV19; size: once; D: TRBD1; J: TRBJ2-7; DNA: TGTGCCAGTAGCTCAGCCGGGACAGAAAGGAAGTACTTC; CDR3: CASSSAGTERKYF
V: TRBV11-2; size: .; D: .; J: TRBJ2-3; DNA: TGTGCCAGCAGCCCCAAGGTGGCGGGTGGGGTCCTAGATACGCAGTATTTT; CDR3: CASSPKVAGGVLDTQYF
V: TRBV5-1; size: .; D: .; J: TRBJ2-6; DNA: TGCGCCAGTTTGAGTGGCGTCGGGTCCGCTGGGGCCAACGTCCTGACTTTC; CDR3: CASLSGVGSAGANVLTF
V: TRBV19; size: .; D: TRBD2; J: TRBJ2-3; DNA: TGTGCCAGTAGTGAAGGAGTAGCGGGACCAGATACGCAGTATTTT; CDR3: CASSEGVAGPDTQYF
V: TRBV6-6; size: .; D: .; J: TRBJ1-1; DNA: TGTGCCACCCTACCAGGACAGACAGAAGCTTTCTTT; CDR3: CATLPGQTEAFF
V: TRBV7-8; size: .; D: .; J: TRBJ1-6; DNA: TGTGCCAGCAGTCAGAGAGGCGGGACGGGACGCTCCTATAATTCACCCCTCCACTTT; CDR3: CASSQRGGTGRSYNSPLHF
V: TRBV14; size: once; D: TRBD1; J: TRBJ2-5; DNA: TGTGCCAGCAGCCGCTCTACCGGGACAGGCAGGAAAACGGAGACCCAGTACTTC; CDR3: CASSRSTGTGRKTETQYF
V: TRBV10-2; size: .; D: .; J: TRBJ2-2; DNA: TGCGCCAGCAGTGAACGGGGCGGGGAGCTGTTTTTT; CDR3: CASSERGGELFF
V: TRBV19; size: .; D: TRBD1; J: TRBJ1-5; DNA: TGTGCCAGTAGGACAGGGGGCTCGTATCAGCCCCAGCATTTT; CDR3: CASRTGGSYQPQHF
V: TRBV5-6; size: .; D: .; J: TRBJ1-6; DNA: TGTGCCAGCAGCTTGGAGAGCGGGGTAGGGAATTCACCCCTCCACTTT; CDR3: CASSLESGVGNSPLHF
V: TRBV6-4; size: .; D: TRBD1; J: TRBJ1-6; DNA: TGTGCCAGCAGTGACTCATCGGGACAGACTTCACCCCTCCACTTT; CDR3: CASSDSSGQTSPLHF
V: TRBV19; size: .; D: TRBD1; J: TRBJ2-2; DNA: TGTGCCAGTACCCAGACCGGGACAGGGAACACCGGGGAGCTGTTTTTT; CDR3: CASTQTGTGNTGELFF
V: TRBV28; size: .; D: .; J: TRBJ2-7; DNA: TGTGCCAGCCGTGAGGCAGGGGCGCGAGTTTTATACGAGCAGTACTTC; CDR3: CASREAGARVLYEQYF
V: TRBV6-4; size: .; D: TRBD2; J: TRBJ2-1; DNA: TGTGCCAGCAGTGCGTCCGGGACTAGAAATGAGCAGTTCTTC; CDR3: CASSASGTRNEQFF
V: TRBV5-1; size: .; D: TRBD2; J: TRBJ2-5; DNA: TGCGCCAGCAGCTTGGCGACTAGCGGGGGGCCCCAAGAGACCCAGTACTTC; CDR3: CASSLATSGGPQETQYF
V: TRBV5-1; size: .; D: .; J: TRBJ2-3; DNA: TGCGCCAGCAGCTCAGGTATTCAGGGTACGCAGTATTTT; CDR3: CASSSGIQGTQYF
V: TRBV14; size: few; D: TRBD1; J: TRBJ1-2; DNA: TGTGCCAGCAGCCCCCACCCGGGACAGAGGGCCGGGGGCTATGGCTACACCTTC; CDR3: CASSPHPGQRAGGYGYTF
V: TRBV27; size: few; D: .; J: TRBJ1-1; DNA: TGTGCCAGCAGTTTAAGGGGGATCACTGAAGCTTTCTTT; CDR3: CASSLRGITEAFF
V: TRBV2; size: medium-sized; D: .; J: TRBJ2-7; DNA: TGTGCCAGCAGTGAAGGCGGGGCGGGGAGCGGCGAGCAGTACTTC; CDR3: CASSEGGAGSGEQYF
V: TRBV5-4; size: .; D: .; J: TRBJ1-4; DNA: TGTGCCAGCAGCTCCGGGATTCCAAATGAAAAACTGTTTTTT; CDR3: CASSSGIPNEKLFF
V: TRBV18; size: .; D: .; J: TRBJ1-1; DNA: TGTGCCAGCTCACCCATACAGGGAACGGGCACTGAAGCTTTCTTT; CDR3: CASSPIQGTGTEAFF
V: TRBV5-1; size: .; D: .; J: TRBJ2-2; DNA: TGCGCCAGCAGCTTGGAGGGGCACAACACCGGGGAGCTGTTTTTT; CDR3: CASSLEGHNTGELFF
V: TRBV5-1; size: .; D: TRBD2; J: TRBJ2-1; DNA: TGCGCCAGCAGCCTAACAGGCGGGGGAACGACCTACAATGAGCAGTTCTTC; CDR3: CASSLTGGGTTYNEQFF
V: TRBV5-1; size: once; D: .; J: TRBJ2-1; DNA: TGCGCCAGCAGCTTGGTCTTGACGGGACCCCAAGGCGATTACAATGAGCAGTTCTTC; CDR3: CASSLVLTGPQGDYNEQFF
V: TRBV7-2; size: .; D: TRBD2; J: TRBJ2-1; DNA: TGTGCCAGCAGCAACCTAGCGGGGGCCTACAATGAGCAGTTCTTC; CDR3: CASSNLAGAYNEQFF